The entry below describes one TCR beta chain. Its antigen is still unknown. The sample originates from a study of CD4 T cells in relation to SARS-CoV-2 and coronaviruses. Study overall: Crossreactive spike epitopes shared across donors were mapped to their HLA restriction.

Germline V gives CDR1 LNHDA, CDR2 SQIVND (reference sequence). V lost 4 bases and J 1 base, leaving 10 bases between the germline ends. The CDR3 runs 15 residues. Only in-frame clones appear in the TCRdb table, and some are missing; sequencing was by immunoSEQ multiplex PCR. The table includes about 38,000 clones, approximately 81% detected once. The receptor comes from an adult with COVID-19. Sequenced material: naive CD4+ T cells from PBMCs, cultured in vitro. Subset described: naive CD4+ T cells isolated by negative enrichment. The chain employs TRBV19 and TRBJ2-2; D is unclear. The CDR3, as DNA: TGTGCCAGTAGTACCGGACGGCAGAACACCGGGGAGCTGTTTTTT. Amino acid sequence: CASSTGRQNTGELFF.